Each of the 9 T cell receptor beta chains below was sequenced from the same sample in a study of OX40 agonist ivuxolimab in advanced cancers. This table comes from immunoSEQ multiplex PCR, and its TCRdb copy is limited to in-frame clones, with some not included. The sample includes 70,000 to 80,000 clones, 88% of them seen just once. The source was CD4+ or CD8+ T cells sorted from blood, collected in a trial of the OX40 agonist ivuxolimab. The source of these receptors is an adult with an advanced solid tumor such as melanoma, head and neck, liver or kidney cancer.

The genes are TRBV7-2 and TRBJ2-7, with D hard to call. Trimming took 2 bases from V and 3 from J, leaving 17 bases between them. The V gene's germline CDR1 is SGHTA and CDR2 FQGNSA. The CDR3 consists of 16 residues. CDR3 residues: CASSLFTGSDLYEQYF. CDR3 sequence (DNA): TGTGCCAGCAGCTTATTCACCGGGTCTGATCTCTACGAGCAGTACTTC.

The J gene is TRBJ2-2, the V gene TRBV7-2; TRBD2 might be the D (6 bases). Germline V gives CDR1 SGHTA, CDR2 FQGNSA. Trimming cost V 8 bases and J 5 bases, with 24 bases left between them. The CDR3 is 17 amino acids. The CDR3 DNA sequence: TGTGCCAGCGCCCAGCGCAGGACCCCCGGGAGTACCGGGGAGCTGTTTTTT. Translation: CASAQRRTPGSTGELFF.

The CDR3 coding sequence is TGTGCCAGCAGCTTAGACTTTCCCGGGACTACCCGCAATGAGCAGTTCTTC. It specifies CASSLDFPGTTRNEQFF. This chain uses TRBV11-3 with TRBJ2-1, with 7 bases aligning to TRBD2. Germline lookup yields CDR1 SGHNT and CDR2 YENEEA. With 0 bases clipped from V and 6 bases from J, the junction kept 11 bases outside the gene matches. There are 17 residues in the CDR3.

This clone was seen more than once but under ten times. Other DNA sequences in the same sample also yield this CDR3. The chain recombines TRBV30 with TRBJ2-6, with 9 positions matching TRBD1. CDR3 length: 17 amino acids. CDR1 is GTSNPN and CDR2 is SVGIG in the germline V gene (reference sequence). Trimming took 4 bases from V and 0 from J; bases not matched to a gene: 7. CDR3 nucleotide sequence: TGTGCCTGGATTCGGGACAGGGCCAGCTCTGGGGCCAACGTCCTGACTTTC. It codes for CAWIRDRASSGANVLTF.

The chain has TRBV30 and TRBJ2-2; D is unclear. The V end lost 0 bases, the J end lost 7 bases, and 6 bases lay between the germline ends. The CDR3 length is 12 residues. The germline gives CDR1 GTSNPN, CDR2 SVGIG (reference sequence). The CDR3 spells CAWSVSLGELFF. Here the CDR3 DNA reads TGTGCCTGGAGTGTAAGCCTCGGGGAGCTGTTTTTT.

This clone was detected only a few times. V usage is TRBV28 and J usage is TRBJ1-2; 7 nucleotides match TRBD1. In germline, CDR1 is MDHEN, CDR2 SYDVKM. The CDR3 extends over 15 amino acids. The V gene end was trimmed by 6 bases and the J gene end by 10 bases; junction bases not matched to a gene: 17. This CDR3 is CASSNNRGSLIHYTF. CDR3 nucleotides: TGTGCCAGCAGCAATAACAGGGGATCCCTTATTCACTACACCTTC.

The chain is built from TRBV7-9 and TRBJ1-5; D unresolved. CDR3 size: 13 residues. The V gene's germline CDR1 is SEHNR and CDR2 FQNEAQ (reference sequence). The V end lost 8 bases, the J end lost 5 bases, and 13 bases lay between the germline ends. CDR3 bases: TGTGCCAGCTGTGCCGATATTCATCAGCCCCAGCATTTT. It translates to CASCADIHQPQHF. Variable domain in full (rest from reference TRBV7-9 and TRBJ1-5): DTGVSQNPRHKITKRGQNVTFRCDPISEHNRLYWYRQTLGQGPEFLTYFQNEAQLEKSRLLSDRFSAERPKGSFSTLEIQRTEQGDSAMYLCASCADIHQPQHFGDGTRLSIL.

The chain carries TRBV27 and TRBJ2-1, with D tentatively TRBD1 or TRBD2 (5 bases each). The CDR3 sequence is 15 residues long. The germline V gene encodes CDR1 MNHEY and CDR2 SMNVEV (reference sequence). V was clipped by 6 bases and J by 0 bases, with 12 bases between them. CDR3 bases: TGTGCCAGCAGGACGGGGCCGAGCTCCTACAATGAGCAGTTCTTC. Its protein product is CASRTGPSSYNEQFF.

This clone was recorded a few times. J is TRBJ2-3 and V is TRBV7-9; 7 positions match TRBD1. V lost 7 bases to trimming and J lost 6 bases; unmatched junction nucleotides: 13. CDR1 is SEHNR, CDR2 FQNEAQ, per germline (reference sequence). The CDR3 contains 15 residues. The CDR3, as DNA: TGTGCCAGCAACCACGAGGGGGCCCAATTTGATACGCAGTATTTT. It translates to CASNHEGAQFDTQYF.